The clone carrying this TCR beta chain was seen many times. The CDR3 covers 14 residues. Germline loops: CDR1 SGHRS, CDR2 YFSETQ. V was trimmed by 0 bases and J by 2 bases, leaving 9 bases between them. This sample is part of a study of identical twins. MiXCR, applied by TCRdb to the 5' RACE reads, yields one record per CDR3 protein. The sample has hundreds of thousands of distinct CDR3 sequences, less than 25% seen once; the top ten hold roughly 4.3%. Separately, the same data were catalogued under a study of T cells expressing NK-cell markers.

The sample consisted of PBMCs. This sequence joins TRBV5-1 and TRBJ2-7; D is perhaps TRBD1 or TRBD2 (6 bases each). This receptor was taken from a woman aged 18-30 years in good health. This CDR3 reads CASSLEGGPYEQYF. The CDR3 DNA is TGCGCCAGCAGCTTGGAAGGGGGGCCCTACGAGCAGTACTTC.